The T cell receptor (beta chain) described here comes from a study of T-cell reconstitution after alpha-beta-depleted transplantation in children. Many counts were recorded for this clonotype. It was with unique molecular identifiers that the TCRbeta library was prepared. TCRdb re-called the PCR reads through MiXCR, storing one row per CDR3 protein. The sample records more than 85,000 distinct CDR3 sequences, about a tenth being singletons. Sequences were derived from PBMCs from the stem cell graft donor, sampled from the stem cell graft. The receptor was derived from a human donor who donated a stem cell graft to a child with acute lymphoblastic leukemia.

The DNA for the CDR3 is TGTGCCAGCGAGGGGTTACAAGAGACCCAGTACTTC. The encoded protein is CASEGLQETQYF. The chain has TRBV7-9 and TRBJ2-5; D is tentatively TRBD1 or TRBD2 (5 bases each). Germline V lookup: CDR1 SEHNR, CDR2 FQNEAQ (reference sequence). Trimming removed 8 bases at V and 2 bases at J, with 9 bases between. This CDR3 has 12 residues. Variable domain in full (rest from reference TRBV7-9 and TRBJ2-5): DTGVSQNPRHKITKRGQNVTFRCDPISEHNRLYWYRQTLGQGPEFLTYFQNEAQLEKSRLLSDRFSAERPKGSFSTLEIQRTEQGDSAMYLCASEGLQETQYFGPGTRLLVL.